The entry below gives a single T cell receptor (beta chain) sequence along with its context. The target antigen is unknown. These data are taken from a study of early T cells in non-severe SARS-CoV-2 infection. Study context: Sequencing input comprised bulk RNA from unsorted whole blood; chain pairing was not available. Study results and caveats: Matches to VDJdb favored anti-spike CD8 responses and missed private and CD4 specificities.

Tagging with unique molecular identifiers was applied to individual cDNA molecules. TCRdb re-analysed the 5' RACE reads in MiXCR, keeping a single row per CDR3 protein. The sample gives roughly 100,000 distinct CDR3 sequences, 14% of which show up once; under 7.5% is in the top ten. This CDR3 contains 11 residues. The germline CDR1 and CDR2 sequences are SGHAT and FQNNGV. V lost 0 bases to trimming and J lost 8 bases, with 2 bases between them. The sample consisted of whole blood. The receptor was isolated from an adult who was a healthcare worker with PCR-confirmed SARS-CoV-2 infection or an uninfected control (not recorded which). The chain couples TRBV11-2 to TRBJ1-3, with D unclear. DNA for the CDR3: TGTGCCAGCAGCTTAGAAGACACCATATATTTT. Translation: CASSLEDTIYF.